The sequence of this T cell receptor beta chain was determined in a study of shared clonotypes between healthy human individuals (dated by TCRdb to the early 2020s). About the investigation overall: The cohort comprised two women and a few men aged 18 to 49 years. For each donor, CD4 naive and CD4 memory were each given three plates, CD8 naive was given two plates, and CD8 memory was given one plate. Blood TCR repertoires of several healthy adults were deeply sequenced to estimate repertoire size and the extent of clonotype sharing between individuals. Different laboratories and diverse techniques were used to prepare libraries and sequence TCR repertoires, to increase sequencing depth and limit assay-specific biases. Between about 0.8 and 8.9 billion PBMCs per donor were obtained by leukapheresis. Study-wide conclusions, independent of this receptor: Based on pairwise subsampling, the degree of clonotype sharing among donors was expected to be affected by sequencing depth. Incomplete sequencing was indicated by rarefaction of sorted-subset datasets, despite the large sequencing depth. Because the study included only a small number of donors, the genetic and exposure-history diversity represented was limited. Naive subsets generally had larger estimated clonotype richness than memory subsets. Sharing across four donors was observed for approximately 5% of naive CD4, under 4% of naive CD8, 2.3% of memory CD4, and 0.4% of memory CD8 clonotypes. Only blood was sampled, and tissue TCR repertoires likely differ from those in blood. Higher generation probabilities were observed for clonotypes shared by all four sorted-subset donors than for non-shared clonotypes.

The donors were healthy, HIV-negative adults who had no recently reported acute infections or vaccinations. Every donor was a Caucasian adult living in Nashville, Tennessee, USA. Magnetic negative selection was used to enrich CD4+ T cells, after which naive cells were positively selected on CD45RA and the negative fraction became the memory subset. Blood was collected by leukapheresis, and PBMCs were isolated by Ficoll-Histopaque density gradient centrifugation and then cryopreserved in liquid nitrogen vapor phase. Analytical flow cytometry was used to check the purity and quantity of every magnetically sorted T cell population. Genomic DNA was isolated from every sorted fraction and measured by UV absorbance on a Nanodrop 2000c. Comments on this clone: Its specific antigen is unknown. No much larger clonotype is one base removed from it; base qualities were not supplied.

V ends up 10 bases short and J 6 bases short, with an unmatched junction base count of 10. The CDR3 numbers 14 residues from cysteine through phenylalanine. Only the CDR3 part of the read is kept: 42 bases, read in frame from the first base. From a lookup of the germline V gene, CDR1 and CDR2 are SNHLY and FYNNEI. Using the deep immunoSEQ assay, multiplex PCR amplified TCR CDR3 regions from genomic DNA. Extracted genomic DNA from each cell subset was distributed evenly across all wells of several immunoSEQ 96-well plates, and each plate was treated as a replicate. For sorted subsets, each replicate PCR was loaded with 150 to 250 ng genomic DNA, equivalent to 30,000 or so T cell genomes. The purified libraries were quantified using a Qubit 3.0 fluorometer, sized with a Bioanalyzer 2100, and then quantified again using the KAPA Library Quantification kit. A separate single-read 150-cycle Illumina NextSeq 550 flow cell was used to sequence each immunoSEQ 96-well plate. From the authors' description of their analysis: Because only junctional sequences without quality scores were contained in the immunoSEQ output, filtering matching that applied to full-length reads could not be performed. Sequences were annotated with PyIR, a Python wrapper for IgBLAST v1.9, using IMGT germline references to assign V/J genes and CDR3. Any read was removed if the V/J assignment was weak (E-value above 1e-6), the CDR3 was missing, or the read contained stop codons, out-of-frame junctions, or ambiguous translated residues. A V3J clonotype was defined by an identical inferred V gene, J gene, and CDR3 amino acid sequence. To compute the percentage overlap between repertoires, the number of shared unique clonotypes was divided by the size of the smaller repertoire. Repertoire richness was assessed with RTK rarefaction, the Chao1 estimator, and Recon v2.1 estimates of unobserved clonotypes. Generation probabilities for all TCRbeta clonotypes obtained by the gDNA method from several donors were computed using OLGA. Drawn from immuneACCESS, this table holds only the in-frame rearrangements with V and J called that TCRdb kept. Clones are partly lost; checked studies trace under half to an unresolved V gene and leave the rest unexplained. V and J calls and clone size are those listed in that table; D and trimming were worked out from the DNA. Recorded for this sample are fewer than 1.6 million clones; 98% of them occurred a single time. Approximately 0.4% of the sample belongs to the ten largest clones.

The origin of this receptor is a man aged 25-45 years in good health. The sequenced sample was naive CD4+ T cells sorted from blood. The sample's cell subset or site label is to be understood as: CD45RA+ positively selected. The sequence joins TRBV2 to TRBJ1-4, and TRBD1 aligns with 8 junction nucleotides. The CDR3 region: CATCRDRFDEKLFF. The nucleotide sequence reads TGTGCCACGTGTCGGGACAGGTTCGATGAAAAACTGTTTTTT.